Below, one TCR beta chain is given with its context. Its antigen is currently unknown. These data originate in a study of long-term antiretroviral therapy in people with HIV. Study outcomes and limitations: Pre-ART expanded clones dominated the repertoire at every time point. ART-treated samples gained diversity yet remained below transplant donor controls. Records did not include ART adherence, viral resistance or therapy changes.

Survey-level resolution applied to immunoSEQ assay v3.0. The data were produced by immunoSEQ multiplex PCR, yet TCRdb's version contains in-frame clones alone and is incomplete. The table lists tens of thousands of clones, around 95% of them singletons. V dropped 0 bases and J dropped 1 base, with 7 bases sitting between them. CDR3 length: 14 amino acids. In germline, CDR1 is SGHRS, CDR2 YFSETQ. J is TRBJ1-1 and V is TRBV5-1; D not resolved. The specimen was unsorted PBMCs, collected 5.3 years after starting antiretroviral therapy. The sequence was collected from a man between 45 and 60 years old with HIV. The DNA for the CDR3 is TGCGCCAGCAGCTTGGGCCAGAAGAACACTGAAGCTTTCTTT. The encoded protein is CASSLGQKNTEAFF.